This T cell receptor beta chain was sequenced during a study of immune evolution from preneoplasia to lung adenocarcinoma. Two lung cancer pathologists independently confirmed each histologic diagnosis. In germline, CDR1 is KGHSH, CDR2 LQKENI. Deletions cut 0 bases from V and 8 bases from J, with 13 bases between. The CDR3 totals 14 residues. General study points: Top clone share appeared to fall from AAH through AIS, MIA, adenocarcinoma. Later-stage lesions seemingly showed higher T cell density and diversity than normal lung.

Details on this clone: Its target is not known.

Assay used: immunoSEQ multiplex PCR; TCRdb lists only in-frame clones, some missing. The sample gives fewer than 13,000 clones, about four fifths of which show up once; roughly 3.5% is in the top ten. The chain combines TRBV18 with TRBJ1-1; D unresolved. This receptor was obtained from a person in their 70s with lung adenocarcinoma. Sequencing was carried out using FFPE minimally invasive lung adenocarcinoma tissue. CDR3 coding DNA: TGTGCCAGCTCACCACCGTACGGGATAGAAGAAGCTTTCTTT. It encodes CASSPPYGIEEAFF.